The rows below give T cell receptor beta chains drawn from one sample of a study of shared clonotypes between healthy human individuals. TCRdb's table, derived via immunoSEQ multiplex PCR, lists solely in-frame clones and lacks some. The sample records approximately 710,000 clones, less than 95% being singletons. Sequencing input: memory CD8+ T cells from PBMCs. These receptor sequences come from a man aged 18 to 35 in good health. Some clones in this sample may be carry-over from other donors' samples. Each CDR3 is given with its conserved first and last residue. Each record gives: J gene, clone size, D gene, V gene, CDR3 protein, CDR3 DNA. A D gene is named only where the DNA matches it firmly. The size of a clone is reported for some rows only, either as once, few or many, or as a class for expanded clones.

>TRBJ1-2|once|TRBD1|TRBV4-3
CASSQDRGPYGYTF
TGCGCCAGCAGCCAAGACAGGGGGCCCTATGGCTACACCTTC
>TRBJ2-7|once|TRBD1|TRBV19
CASSYTGDAFYEQYF
TGTGCCAGTAGTTACACAGGGGACGCCTTCTACGAGCAGTACTTC
>TRBJ2-2|once|NA|TRBV7-3
CASSLGATSNTGELFF
TGTGCCAGCAGCTTAGGAGCGACCTCAAACACCGGGGAGCTGTTTTTT
>TRBJ2-7|NA|TRBD1|TRBV5-1
CASSYRDSSYEQYF
TGCGCCAGCAGCTACCGGGACAGCTCCTACGAGCAGTACTTC
>TRBJ2-2|NA|NA|TRBV7-9
CASSARGGQPNTGELFF
TGTGCCAGCAGCGCCCGGGGGGGACAGCCTAACACCGGGGAGCTGTTTTTT
>TRBJ1-5|NA|NA|TRBV4-1
CASSYRDYSNQPQHF
TGCGCCAGCAGTTACAGAGACTATAGCAATCAGCCCCAGCATTTT
>TRBJ2-7|NA|NA|TRBV27
CASSVLGGIYEQYF
TGTGCCAGCAGTGTGCTTGGGGGTATATACGAGCAGTACTTC
>TRBJ2-4|once|TRBD1|TRBV28
CASSSYRDRPAGAKNIQYF
TGTGCCAGCAGTTCCTACCGGGACAGACCCGCTGGGGCCAAAAACATTCAGTACTTC
>TRBJ1-6|NA|TRBD1|TRBV30
CASGTGYNSPLHF
TGTGCCTCGGGGACAGGGTATAATTCACCCCTCCACTTT
>TRBJ2-7|NA|TRBD2|TRBV28
CASSRTSRIYEQYF
TGTGCCAGCAGTCGGACTAGCCGAATCTACGAGCAGTACTTC
>TRBJ1-3|NA|NA|TRBV7-8
CASSPTFRVHGNTIYF
TGTGCCAGCAGCCCCACGTTCCGGGTACATGGAAACACCATATATTTT